What follows is one T cell receptor (beta chain) and its context. Its antigen is still unknown. This CDR3 has 13 amino acids. CDR1 and CDR2 from the germline V gene are MNHNS and SASEGT. Trimming removed 8 bases from V and 2 bases from J, with 13 bases in between. Vbeta (60) and Jbeta (13) primers were used in the PCR. Generated by immunoSEQ multiplex PCR, the TCRdb table keeps only in-frame clones and is missing some. Altogether approximately 190,000 clones are present, about 80% being singletons, with the ten largest covering 2% to 3%. This entry comes from a study of cytomegalovirus exposure and HLA in healthy donors. The study's findings and limits: Donors belonging to an Asian-associated ancestry cluster reportedly showed fewer N-insertions in productive TCRs than the roughly 670-donor mean, according to what a later analysis found.

These donors counted as nominally healthy when sampled, but unrecorded immune exposures were likely. This TCR derives from a woman in her fifties or sixties in good health and CMV-seropositive. J is TRBJ2-7 and V is TRBV6-1, with D perhaps TRBD1 (6 bases). Sequencing was done on a sample of PBMCs. CDR3 nucleotide sequence: TGTGCCAGCCTCGGGACAACAACCTACGAGCAGTACTTC. As protein: CASLGTTTYEQYF.